This T cell receptor beta chain was identified during a study of cytomegalovirus exposure and HLA in healthy donors. Looked up from germline, CDR1 is MGHRA and CDR2 is YSYEKL. This CDR3 has 19 residues. Trimming shortened V by 1 base and J by 6 bases, and 22 bases separated the two germline ends. PCR was performed using 60 Vbeta and 13 Jbeta primers. Per the authors' pipeline: Later reanalysis found around 84 million unique TCR beta chains, about 11 million of them shared. TCRdb's copy holds only in-frame clones and misses some; the assay was immunoSEQ multiplex PCR. V and J calls plus clone size are reproduced from that table; the DNA served to infer D and trimming. The repertoire consists of about 55,000 clones, with 75% to 80% occurring once and the leading ten covering approximately 1.3%.

This clonotype originated in a female donor in good health and CMV-seronegative. This chain connects TRBV4-1 to TRBJ1-6, with D unresolved. Source material: PBMCs. CDR3 amino acids: CASSQGSRPQRVVNSPLHF. The DNA for the CDR3 is TGCGCCAGCAGCCAAGGGTCGCGTCCACAGAGGGTGGTTAATTCACCCCTCCACTTT.